These 17 T cell receptor beta chains came from one sample sequenced in a study of blood T cell repertoires in COVID-19. Profiling relied on immunoSEQ multiplex PCR, and the TCRdb table lists in-frame clones only, not all of them. The sample gives 200,000 to 250,000 clones, around four fifths of which show up once; over 12% is in the top ten. The sample taken for sequencing was PBMCs or T cells enriched from blood (not recorded which). These receptor sequences come from a man between 35 and 55 years old who had recovered from COVID-19.

V gene TRBV7-6 combines with J gene TRBJ2-5; perhaps TRBD1 as D (5 bases). Trimming took 3 bases from V and 1 from J, leaving 15 bases between them. Looked up from germline, CDR1 is SGHVS and CDR2 is FNYEAQ. The CDR3 loop spans 16 amino acids. The CDR3 sequence: CASSFLSTAPQETQYF. The CDR3 region has the DNA TGTGCCAGCAGCTTCCTATCGACAGCCCCCCAAGAGACCCAGTACTTC.

The chain carries TRBV19 and TRBJ1-6; D is unresolved. The CDR3 length is 13 residues. Per the germline V gene, CDR1 is LNHDA and CDR2 is SQIVND (reference sequence). Trimming left V 3 bases short and J 10 bases short, with 10 bases between. CDR3 DNA: TGTGCCAGTAGTATCGGTCGAGAGTCACCCCTCCACTTT. Its translation is CASSIGRESPLHF. The full variable domain, in which reference TRBV19 and TRBJ1-6 provide the parts outside the CDR3, is DGGITQSPKYLFRKEGQNVTLSCEQNLNHDAMYWYRQDPGQGLRLIYYSQIVNDFQKGDIAEGYSVSREKKESFPLTVTSAQKNPTAFYLCASSIGRESPLHFGNGTRLTVT.

The rearrangement links TRBV11-2 to TRBJ2-7; maybe TRBD2 (5 bases). In germline, CDR1 is SGHAT, CDR2 FQNNGV. V lost 4 bases and J 2 bases, leaving 12 bases between the germline ends. This CDR3 region has 14 residues. The CDR3 is CASSSLRGAYEQYF. The CDR3 DNA sequence: TGTGCCAGCAGCTCGCTTCGGGGTGCCTACGAGCAGTACTTC.

This chain links TRBV12-3 or TRBV12-4 with TRBJ2-7; TRBD2 matches 7 bases. This CDR3 region has 13 residues. V shed 6 bases and J 2 bases; nucleotides not matched to a gene: 4. This CDR3 is CASSFSGTYEQYF. The CDR3 DNA reads TGTGCCAGCAGCTTCAGCGGGACCTACGAGCAGTACTTC.

The chain carries TRBV28 and TRBJ1-2; a possible D gene is TRBD1 (6 bases). V was shortened by 7 bases and J by 6 bases, with 12 bases between the two germline ends. CDR1 is MDHEN and CDR2 is SYDVKM in the germline V gene. The CDR3 has 12 residues. The chain's CDR3 is CASNDRSHGYTF. CDR3 coding DNA: TGTGCCAGCAACGACAGGAGCCATGGCTACACCTTC.

The chain is built from TRBV18 and TRBJ1-6; possible D gene TRBD1, 5 bases. This CDR3 is 16 amino acids long. CDR1 is KGHSH and CDR2 is LQKENI in the germline V gene. The V and J ends lost 3 bases and 5 bases respectively, with 14 bases between them. CDR3 sequence: CASSPGGARDNSPLHF. The CDR3 region has the DNA TGTGCCAGCTCACCGGGAGGGGCTCGTGATAATTCACCCCTCCACTTT.

This clone has a count of ten or more. The CDR3 spells CASSLPQGPISEAFF. As DNA, the CDR3 is TGTGCCAGCAGCCTCCCTCAGGGTCCCATAAGCGAAGCTTTCTTT. This chain uses TRBV3-1 (or the pseudogene TRBV3-2) with TRBJ1-1; D perhaps matches TRBD1 (5 bases). The CDR3 consists of 15 residues. V shed 4 bases and J shed 8 bases, with 20 bases lying between them. CDR1 is LGHDT and CDR2 is YNNKEL in the germline V gene (reference sequence).

The CDR3 loop reads CASSQGVGGGRRDTQYF. CDR3 nucleotide sequence: TGCGCCAGCAGCCAAGGAGTGGGCGGGGGGAGAAGAGATACGCAGTATTTT. This sequence joins TRBV4-3 and TRBJ2-3; 8 bases fit TRBD2. After removal of 1 base from V and 5 bases from J, the junction contained 11 bases not matched to a gene. The CDR3 is 17 amino acids. Germline CDR1 is LGHNA and CDR2 is YSLEER.

V gene TRBV10-2 combines with J gene TRBJ1-2; D ambiguous. The CDR3 runs to 11 residues. Germline CDR1 and CDR2: WSHSY and SAAADI. Trimming left V 5 bases short and J 7 bases short, with 8 bases between. The CDR3 reads CASSFRSGYTF. In DNA, the CDR3 is TGCGCCAGCAGTTTTCGTAGTGGCTACACCTTC.

The genes are TRBV20-1 and TRBJ2-7, with D perhaps matching TRBD1 (6 bases). Per the germline V gene, CDR1 is DFQATT and CDR2 is SNEGSKA (reference sequence). CDR3 length: 11 residues. The V gene lost 8 bases and the J gene lost 0 bases, with 8 bases spanning the gap. CDR3 sequence (DNA): TGCAGTCCAGGGGACTCCTACGAGCAGTACTTC. This translates into CSPGDSYEQYF.

This clone was counted a single time. V usage is TRBV19 and J usage is TRBJ2-7; 8 bases align to TRBD1. Germline V gene lookup returns CDR1 LNHDA and CDR2 SQIVND (reference sequence). After removal of 4 bases from V and 5 bases from J, the junction contained 10 bases not matched to a gene. The CDR3 spans 15 residues. CDR3 residues: CASSKTTGVGNEQYF. The CDR3 DNA reads TGTGCCAGTAGTAAGACGACAGGGGTAGGGAACGAGCAGTACTTC.

A word on this clone: Mismatch with germline at one junction end may stem from a read error. The CDR3 sequence: CASSETGTSIDTQYF. The CDR3 bases are TGTGCCAGCAGTGAAACCGGGACTAGCATAGATACGCAGTATTTT. J is TRBJ2-3 and V is TRBV2; 9 nucleotides match TRBD2. Germline values: CDR1 SNHLY, CDR2 FYNNEI. The CDR3 spans 15 residues.

The CDR3 region is CASSLTDSNEKLFF. Written as DNA, the CDR3 is TGTGCCAGCAGTTTAACCGACTCTAATGAAAAACTGTTTTTT. The rearrangement uses TRBV2 and TRBJ1-4; D uncertain. V lost 5 bases and J 3 bases, leaving 10 bases between the germline ends. The germline V gene encodes CDR1 SNHLY and CDR2 FYNNEI. The CDR3 is made up of 14 amino acids.

V gene TRBV6-5 combines with J gene TRBJ1-1, with 9 bases aligning to TRBD1. The CDR3 runs to 13 residues. V shed 4 bases and J 5 bases; nucleotides not matched to a gene: 2. The V gene's germline CDR1 is MNHEY and CDR2 SVGAGI. CDR3 bases: TGTGCCAGCAGTTGGACAGGGGAGACTGAAGCTTTCTTT. It codes for CASSWTGETEAFF.

The chain recombines TRBV5-5 with TRBJ1-1; tentative D call: TRBD1 (6 bases). The V gene lost 0 bases and the J gene lost 2 bases, with 14 bases spanning the gap. Germline CDR1 and CDR2: SGHKS and YYEKEE (reference sequence). This CDR3 region has 16 residues. The CDR3 here is CASSLAGSGGNTEAFF. Written as DNA, the CDR3 is TGTGCCAGCAGCTTGGCTGGCTCGGGGGGCAACACTGAAGCTTTCTTT. Full variable domain (missing parts from reference TRBV5-5 and TRBJ1-1): DAGVTQSPTHLIKTRGQQVTLRCSPISGHKSVSWYQQVLGQGPQFIFQYYEKEERGRGNFPDRFSARQFPNYSSELNVNALLLGDSALYLCASSLAGSGGNTEAFFGQGTRLTVV.

V gene TRBV7-2 combines with J gene TRBJ1-2; 8 positions match TRBD1. Germline CDR1 SGHTA, CDR2 FQGNSA. With V trimmed by 4 bases and J by 6 bases, 10 bases remained unmatched. The CDR3 spans 15 residues. The CDR3 loop reads CASSSVRGLSDGYTF. CDR3 DNA sequence: TGTGCCAGCAGCTCGGTCAGGGGGCTGAGCGATGGCTACACCTTC. The whole variable domain, remainder taken from reference TRBV7-2 and TRBJ1-2, is GAGVSQSPSNKVTEKGKDVELRCDPISGHTALYWYRQSLGQGLEFLIYFQGNSAPDKSGLPSDRFSAERTGGSVSTLTIQRTQQEDSAVYLCASSSVRGLSDGYTFGSGTRLTVV.

The V call is TRBV7-9, the J call TRBJ2-7; 9 nucleotides align to TRBD2. The CDR3 sequence is 13 residues long. With V trimmed by 11 bases and J by 7 bases, 12 bases remained unmatched. Germline assignment: CDR1 SEHNR and CDR2 FQNEAQ (reference sequence). The CDR3: CAGGAAGGREQYF. The CDR3 nucleotides read TGTGCCGGGGGAGCTGCGGGAGGGCGGGAGCAGTACTTC.